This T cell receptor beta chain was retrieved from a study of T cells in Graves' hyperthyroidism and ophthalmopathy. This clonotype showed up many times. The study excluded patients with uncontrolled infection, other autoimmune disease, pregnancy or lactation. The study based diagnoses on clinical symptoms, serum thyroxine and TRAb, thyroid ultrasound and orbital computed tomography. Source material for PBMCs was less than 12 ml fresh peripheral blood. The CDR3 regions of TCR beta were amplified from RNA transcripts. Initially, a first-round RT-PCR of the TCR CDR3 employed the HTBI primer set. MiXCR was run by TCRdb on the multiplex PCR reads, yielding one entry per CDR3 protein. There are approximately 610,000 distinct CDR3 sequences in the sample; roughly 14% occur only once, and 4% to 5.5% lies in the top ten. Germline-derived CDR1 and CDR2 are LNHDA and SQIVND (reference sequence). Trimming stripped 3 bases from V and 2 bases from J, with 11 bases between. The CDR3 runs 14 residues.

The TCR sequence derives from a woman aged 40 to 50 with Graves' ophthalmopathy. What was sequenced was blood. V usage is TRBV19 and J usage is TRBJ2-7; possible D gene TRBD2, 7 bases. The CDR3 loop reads CASSIGGPTYEQYF. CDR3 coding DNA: TGTGCCAGTAGTATCGGGGGGCCCACCTACGAGCAGTACTTC.